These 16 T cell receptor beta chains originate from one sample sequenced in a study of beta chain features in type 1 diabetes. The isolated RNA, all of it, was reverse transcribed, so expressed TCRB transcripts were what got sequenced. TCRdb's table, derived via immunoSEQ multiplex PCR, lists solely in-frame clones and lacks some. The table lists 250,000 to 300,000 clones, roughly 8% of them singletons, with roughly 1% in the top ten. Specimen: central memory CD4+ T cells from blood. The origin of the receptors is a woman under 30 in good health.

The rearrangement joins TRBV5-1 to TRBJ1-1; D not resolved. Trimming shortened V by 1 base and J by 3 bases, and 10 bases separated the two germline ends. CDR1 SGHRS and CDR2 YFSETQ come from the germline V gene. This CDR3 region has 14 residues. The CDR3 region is CASSLYSQDTEAFF. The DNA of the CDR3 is TGCGCCAGCAGCTTGTACAGTCAGGACACTGAAGCTTTCTTT.

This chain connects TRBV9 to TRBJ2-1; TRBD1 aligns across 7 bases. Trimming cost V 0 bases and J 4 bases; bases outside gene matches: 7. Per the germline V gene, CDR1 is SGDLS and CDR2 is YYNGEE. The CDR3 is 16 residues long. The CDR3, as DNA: TGTGCCAGCAGCGTAGGGGACAGCCACCTATACAATGAGCAGTTCTTC. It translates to CASSVGDSHLYNEQFF. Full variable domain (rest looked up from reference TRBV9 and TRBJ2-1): DSGVTQTPKHLITATGQRVTLRCSPRSGDLSVYWYQQSLDQGLQFLIQYYNGEERAKGNILERFSAQQFPDLHSELNLSSLELGDSALYFCASSVGDSHLYNEQFFGPGTRLTVL.

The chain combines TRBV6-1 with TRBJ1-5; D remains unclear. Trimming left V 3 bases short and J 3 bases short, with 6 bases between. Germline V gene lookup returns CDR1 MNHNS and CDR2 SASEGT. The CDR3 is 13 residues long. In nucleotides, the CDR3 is TGTGCCAGCAGTGATTTTATCAATCAGCCCCAGCATTTT. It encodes CASSDFINQPQHF.

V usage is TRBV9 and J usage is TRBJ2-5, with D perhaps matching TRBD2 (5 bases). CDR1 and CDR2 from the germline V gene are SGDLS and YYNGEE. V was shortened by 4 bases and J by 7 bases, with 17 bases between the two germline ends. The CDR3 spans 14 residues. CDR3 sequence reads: CASSPESNRGTQYF. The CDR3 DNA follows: TGTGCCAGCAGCCCCGAATCAAACCGGGGGACCCAGTACTTC.

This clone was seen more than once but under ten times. CDR3 in DNA: TGTGCCAGCAGTTTATTCACTAGCGGCAATGAGCAGTTCTTC. This gives the protein CASSLFTSGNEQFF. The chain couples TRBV27 to TRBJ2-1; 8 bases match TRBD2. Germline V gene sequence: CDR1 MNHEY, CDR2 SMNVEV (reference sequence). The trim removed 1 base at V and 6 bases at J, leaving 2 bases unmatched. There are 14 residues in the CDR3.

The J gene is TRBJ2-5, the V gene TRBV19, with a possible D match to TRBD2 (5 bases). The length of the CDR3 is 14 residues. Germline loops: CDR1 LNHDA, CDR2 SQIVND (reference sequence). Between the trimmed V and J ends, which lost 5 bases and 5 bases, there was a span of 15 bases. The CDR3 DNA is TGTGCCAGTAGTTCCCAAGCGGTGGGGGAGACCCAGTACTTC. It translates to CASSSQAVGETQYF.

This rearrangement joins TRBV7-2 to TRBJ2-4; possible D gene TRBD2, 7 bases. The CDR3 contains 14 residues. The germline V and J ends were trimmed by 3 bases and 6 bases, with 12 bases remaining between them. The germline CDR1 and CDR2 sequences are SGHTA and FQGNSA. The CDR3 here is CASSFGGRGNIQYF. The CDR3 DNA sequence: TGTGCCAGCAGCTTCGGGGGGCGAGGAAACATTCAGTACTTC.

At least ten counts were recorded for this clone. CDR3 residues: CASSEPRPQETQYF. CDR3 DNA: TGTGCCAGCAGTGAACCACGGCCCCAGGAGACCCAGTACTTC. The chain employs TRBV25-1 and TRBJ2-5; D is undetermined. Germline V gene lookup returns CDR1 MGHDK and CDR2 SYGVNS. V was shortened by 2 bases and J by 5 bases, with 12 bases between the two germline ends. This CDR3 contains 14 residues.

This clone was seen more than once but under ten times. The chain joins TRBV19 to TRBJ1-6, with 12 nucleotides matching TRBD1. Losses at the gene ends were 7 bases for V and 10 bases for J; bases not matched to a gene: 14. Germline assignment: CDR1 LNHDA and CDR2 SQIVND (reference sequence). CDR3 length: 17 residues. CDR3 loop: CASNSPPGQGARSPLHF. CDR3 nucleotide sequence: TGTGCCAGTAACTCCCCACCGGGACAGGGGGCTCGATCACCCCTCCACTTT.

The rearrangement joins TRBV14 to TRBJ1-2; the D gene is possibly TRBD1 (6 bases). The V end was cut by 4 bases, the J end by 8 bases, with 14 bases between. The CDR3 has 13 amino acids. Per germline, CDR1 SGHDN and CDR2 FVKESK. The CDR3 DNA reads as TGTGCCAGCAGCCGGAACAGGGCAGGAGGCTACACCTTC. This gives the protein CASSRNRAGGYTF.

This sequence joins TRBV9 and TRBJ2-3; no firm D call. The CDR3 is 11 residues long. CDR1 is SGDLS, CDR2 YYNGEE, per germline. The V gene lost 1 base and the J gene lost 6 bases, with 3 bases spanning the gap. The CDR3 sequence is CASSVKDTQYF. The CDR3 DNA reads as TGTGCCAGCAGCGTAAAGGATACGCAGTATTTT.

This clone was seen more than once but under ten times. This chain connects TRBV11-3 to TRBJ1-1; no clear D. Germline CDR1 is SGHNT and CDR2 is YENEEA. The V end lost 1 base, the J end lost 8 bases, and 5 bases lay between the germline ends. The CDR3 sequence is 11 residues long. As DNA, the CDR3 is TGTGCCAGCAGCTTAGGGGCGGAAGCTTTCTTT. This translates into CASSLGAEAFF.

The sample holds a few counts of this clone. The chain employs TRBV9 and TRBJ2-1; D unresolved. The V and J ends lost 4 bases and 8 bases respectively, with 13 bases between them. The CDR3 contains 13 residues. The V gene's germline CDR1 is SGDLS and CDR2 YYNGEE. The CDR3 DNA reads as TGTGCCAGCAGCTACACTGCCTGGGATGAGCAGTTCTTC. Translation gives CASSYTAWDEQFF.

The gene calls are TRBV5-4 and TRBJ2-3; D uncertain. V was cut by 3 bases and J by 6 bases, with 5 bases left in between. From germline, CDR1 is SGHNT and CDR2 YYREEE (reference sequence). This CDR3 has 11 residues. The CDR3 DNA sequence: TGTGCCAGCAGCTCCGGGGATACGCAGTATTTT. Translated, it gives CASSSGDTQYF.

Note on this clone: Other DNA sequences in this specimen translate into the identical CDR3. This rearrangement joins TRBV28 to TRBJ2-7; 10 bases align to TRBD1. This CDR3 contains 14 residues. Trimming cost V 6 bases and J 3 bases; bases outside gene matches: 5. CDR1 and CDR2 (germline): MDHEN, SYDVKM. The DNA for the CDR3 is TGTGCCAGCAGGTCCGGGACAGGGGTCTACGAGCAGTACGTC. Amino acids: CASRSGTGVYEQYV.

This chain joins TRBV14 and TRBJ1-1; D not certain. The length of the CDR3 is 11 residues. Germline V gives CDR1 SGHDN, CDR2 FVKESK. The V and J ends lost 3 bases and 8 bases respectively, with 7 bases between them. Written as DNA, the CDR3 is TGTGCCAGCAGCCAGGGCCGGGAAGCTTTCTTT. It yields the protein CASSQGREAFF.